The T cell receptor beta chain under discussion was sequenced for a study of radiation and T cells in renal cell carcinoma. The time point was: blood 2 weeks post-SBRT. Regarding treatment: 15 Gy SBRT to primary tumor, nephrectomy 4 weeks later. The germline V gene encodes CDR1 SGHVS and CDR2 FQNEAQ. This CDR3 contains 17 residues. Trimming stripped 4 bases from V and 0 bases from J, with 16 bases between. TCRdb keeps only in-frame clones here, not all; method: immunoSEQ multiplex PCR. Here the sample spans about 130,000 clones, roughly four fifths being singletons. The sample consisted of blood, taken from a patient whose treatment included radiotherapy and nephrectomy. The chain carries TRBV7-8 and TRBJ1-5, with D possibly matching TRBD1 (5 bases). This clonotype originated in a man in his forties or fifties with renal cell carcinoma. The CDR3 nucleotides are TGTGCCAGCAGCTCCGCTAGAGACAGTTATAGCAATCAGCCCCAGCATTTT. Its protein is CASSSARDSYSNQPQHF.